The source of this TCR beta chain is a study of shared clonotypes between healthy human individuals. Trimming at V came to 1 base and at J to 0 bases, leaving 7 bases not matched to a gene. The CDR3 is made up of 17 amino acids. CDR1 is SGHVS, CDR2 FQNEAQ, per germline. Assay used: immunoSEQ multiplex PCR; TCRdb lists only in-frame clones, some missing. Counted here are about 380,000 clones, roughly 96% occurring once; the ten biggest clones make up 0.25% to 0.35%. For this clone: What it binds is not known.

Each CD8 memory set brought CD45RO+ cells together with CCR7-negative CD45RA+ TemRA cells. General study findings and limits: Naive CD4 clonotype sharing across a handful of donors was roughly 5%. For sorted subsets, rarefaction showed incomplete sequencing despite large depth.

The rearrangement links TRBV7-8 to TRBJ2-3; 7 bases line up with TRBD2. This clonotype was sampled from a man aged 25-45 years in good health. Sequences were obtained from memory CD8+ T cells sorted from blood. Subset given: CD45RO+ cells pooled with CCR7-negative TemRA cells. CDR3 loop: CASSLGEGTMSTDTQYF. As DNA, the CDR3 is TGTGCCAGCAGCTTAGGGGAGGGGACTATGAGCACAGATACGCAGTATTTT.